This record concerns one TCR beta chain sequence. There are many counts of this clonotype. Its antigen is unknown. No base quality information exists; no much larger clone differs at one position. Taken from the germline V gene, the CDR1 and CDR2 loops are SGHTA and FQGTGA. From its cysteine to its phenylalanine, the CDR3 spans 15 amino acids. Only the CDR3 part of the read is kept: 45 bases, read in frame from the first base. Deletion took 3 bases off V and 2 bases off J, with a span of 12 bases between the germline ends. These data are taken from a study of T-cell reconstitution after alpha-beta-depleted transplantation in children (dated by TCRdb to 2016 to 2017). Broadly, across the study: The study quantitatively tracked T-cell immune reconstitution after TCRalphabeta/CD19-depleted allogeneic hematopoietic cell transplantation in children using TCR repertoire profiling. Here is what the overall study found, with its caveats: Apparently early alphabetaT-cell count recovery about two months after transplant reportedly relied on only several hundred rapidly expanded clones derived from non-depleted graft cells. In some patients, the high TCRbeta diversity seen at day 60 was put down to recipient T cells and intrathymic progenitors that had survived conditioning. Over the following months the frequencies of hyperexpanded clones went down, and after one year T-cell counts and TCRbeta diversity were mostly credited to newly produced T cells.

The library was generated by PCR. The sequencer listed for this sample is Illumina HiSeq 2500. TCR library preparation used molecular barcoding, with unique molecular identifiers applied to normalize quantification of the TCRbeta repertoire. TCRdb trimmed the raw reads at Q25, called clones with MiXCR and kept productive beta chains. Under each unique CDR3 protein, matching rows form one entry showing the most common genes and DNA. The sample table shows 250,000 to 300,000 distinct CDR3 sequences, and about 9.5% are seen once. Together, the top ten hold less than 9% of the sample. The treatment or condition label on this specimen signifies: allogeneic hematopoietic cell transplantation with graft depleted of TCRalphabeta T cells and CD19 B cells. The transplant recipients were children given TCRalphabeta/CD19-depleted allogeneic hematopoietic cell grafts.

This clonotype was obtained from a boy under two years old with acute myeloid leukemia, due to receive a stem cell transplant. This specimen was PBMCs, taken before TCRalphabeta/CD19-depleted stem cell transplant. In this chain, TRBV7-3 is recombined with TRBJ2-3; the D element might be TRBD1 or TRBD2, as each aligns at 5 bases. The DNA is TGTGCCAGCAGCTTGTCCTTTGGGACCACAGATACGCAGTATTTT. It translates as CASSLSFGTTDTQYF.